This T cell receptor beta chain was recovered during a study of T cells expressing NK-cell markers. About the research overall: Sequencing of TCR beta repertoires drew on sorted CD3+CD56+NKG2C+, CD3+CD56+NKG2C- and CD3+CD56-NKG2C+ T cells. General study findings and limits: The study left the HCMV specificity of expanded NKG2C+ T cell clones unresolved.

The cDNA for TCR beta came from 5'RACE template switching with UMIs. With the 5' RACE reads reprocessed, TCRdb shows one record per CDR3 protein and no DNA. Its table lists over 150,000 distinct CDR3 sequences. Notes on this clonotype: Its antigen is not identified.

The receptor was isolated from a woman aged 50 to 60 in good health. The material sequenced was blood T cells: a sorted CD56 or NKG2C T cell subset, CD4+ or CD8+ T cells, or bulk PBMC T cells (not recorded which).

CDR3: CASRQAEIMGEQYF. This rearrangement joins TRBV27 to TRBJ2-7; TCRdb selects TRBD1, and the lack of DNA leaves this call unchecked. Germline V CDR1 and CDR2: MNHEY, SMNVEV (reference sequence). The CDR3 has 14 residues.